This T cell receptor (beta chain) stems from a study of beta chain features in type 1 diabetes. Study results and limitations: Type 1 diabetes patients had TCRB CDR3s that were shorter (moderately but significantly so) in all four CD4+ subsets. TCRB rearrangement may or may not be influenced by HLA type; here this remained unresolved.

The entirety of the isolated RNA underwent reverse transcription, so expressed TCRB transcripts were sequenced. Produced via immunoSEQ multiplex PCR; TCRdb's table is partial and in-frame only. Of some 190,000 clones in the sample, 6.5% to 8.5% were seen once. Germline values: CDR1 SQVTM, CDR2 ANQGSEA. The CDR3 totals 13 residues. V lost 7 bases and J lost 4; bases outside the gene matches: 8. About this clone itself: What it binds is unknown.

The V call is TRBV29-1, the J call TRBJ2-7, with 9 bases matching TRBD1. The clonotype comes from a man aged 18-30 years with type 1 diabetes. Specimen: central memory CD4+ T cells from blood. The CDR3 loop reads CSGGGQGQYEQYF. CDR3 sequence (DNA): TGCAGCGGGGGGGGACAGGGCCAGTACGAGCAGTACTTC.